This TCR beta chain was documented in a study of response to subunit inactivated influenza vaccine. MiXCR, applied by TCRdb to the RT-PCR reads, yields one record per CDR3 protein. In the table there are 650,000 or so distinct CDR3 sequences, approximately 14% of which are singletons. The CDR3 is made up of 14 amino acids. Germline V gene lookup returns CDR1 LGHDT and CDR2 YNNKEL (reference sequence). Between the trimmed V and J ends, which lost 2 bases and 5 bases, there was a span of 9 bases. This chain links TRBV3-1 with TRBJ1-4, with a weak D call TRBD1 (6 bases). The TCR originated in a man aged 45-65 years who received an inactivated influenza vaccine. Sample: PBMCs from blood, taken approximately 15 days before vaccination. CDR3 in amino acids: CASSQRTANEKLFF. The CDR3 DNA reads as TGTGCCAGCAGCCAACGGACAGCAAATGAAAAACTGTTTTTT.